The TCR beta chain described here comes from a study of blood T cells in healthy people across ages. Primed by a sample-barcoded 5' primer and a J-beta primer mix, a second PCR proceeded for 7 to 11 cycles. TCRdb redid the calling of the 5' RACE reads with MiXCR, one entry per CDR3 protein. The sample shows 1,800,000 or so distinct CDR3 sequences, approximately 39% of them seen only once. V gave up 4 bases and J gave up 0 bases, with 10 bases separating them. This CDR3 is built from 15 residues. CDR1 SNHLY and CDR2 FYNNEI come from the germline V gene. This clonotype occurred a few times. J is TRBJ2-1 and V is TRBV2; no firm D call. Specimen: blood. The sequence derives from a human donor in good health. CDR3 nucleotides: TGTGCCAGCAGTGCTTCTACGGGCTCCTACAATGAGCAGTTCTTC. This translates into CASSASTGSYNEQFF.